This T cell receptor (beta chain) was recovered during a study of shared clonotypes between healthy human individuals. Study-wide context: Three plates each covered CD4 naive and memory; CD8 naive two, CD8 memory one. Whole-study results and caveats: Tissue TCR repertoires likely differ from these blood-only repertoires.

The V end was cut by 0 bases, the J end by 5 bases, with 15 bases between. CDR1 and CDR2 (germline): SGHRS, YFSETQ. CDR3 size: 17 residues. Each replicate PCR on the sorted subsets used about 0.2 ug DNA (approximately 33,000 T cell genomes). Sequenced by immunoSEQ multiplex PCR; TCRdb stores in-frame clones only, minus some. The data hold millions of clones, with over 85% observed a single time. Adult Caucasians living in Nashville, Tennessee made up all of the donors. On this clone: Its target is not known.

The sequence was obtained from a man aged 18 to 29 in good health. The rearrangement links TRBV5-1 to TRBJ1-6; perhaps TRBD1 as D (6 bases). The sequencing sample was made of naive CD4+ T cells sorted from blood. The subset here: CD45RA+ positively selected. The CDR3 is CASSLAVGAWDNSPLHF. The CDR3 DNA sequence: TGCGCCAGCAGCTTGGCCGTGGGGGCTTGGGATAATTCACCCCTCCACTTT.